Following are 13 T cell receptor beta chains from one sample sequenced in a study of blood T cell repertoires in COVID-19. Produced via immunoSEQ multiplex PCR; TCRdb's table is partial and in-frame only. The data show some 250,000 clones, with about four fifths seen just once and around 5.4% held by the top ten. The sequenced material came from peripheral blood. These TCRs come from a man of 80 years or more with acute or convalescent COVID-19.

In this sample, this clone turned up once. V is TRBV3-1 (or the pseudogene TRBV3-2) and J is TRBJ2-5; 7 bases match TRBD1. The CDR3 contains 15 residues. CDR1 LGHDT and CDR2 YNNKEL come from the germline V gene (reference sequence). The V and J ends lost 4 bases and 5 bases, in that order; junction bases with no gene match: 10. The DNA of the CDR3 is TGTGCCAGCAGCCCCGGGACAGAGGTGTGGGAGACCCAGTACTTC. Amino acid sequence: CASSPGTEVWETQYF.

The V call is TRBV11-3, the J call TRBJ2-1; the match to TRBD2 covers 8 bases. Per germline, CDR1 SGHNT and CDR2 YENEEA. The V segment lost 0 bases and the J segment 5 bases; nucleotides outside the gene matches: 12. CDR3 length: 18 amino acids. CDR3 amino acids: CASSLDPPTSDFDNEQFF. Here the CDR3 DNA reads TGTGCCAGCAGCTTAGATCCCCCGACTAGCGATTTTGACAATGAGCAGTTCTTC. Filled out from reference TRBV11-3 and TRBJ2-1, the complete variable domain reads EAGVVQSPRYKIIEKKQPVAFWCNPISGHNTLYWYLQNLGQGPELLIRYENEEAVDDSQLPKDRFSAERLKGVDSTLKIQPAELGDSAVYLCASSLDPPTSDFDNEQFFGPGTRLTVL.

The chain employs TRBV19 and TRBJ1-6, with 7 bases that match TRBD1. After removal of 5 bases from V and 2 bases from J, the junction contained 3 bases not matched to a gene. This CDR3 is built from 15 residues. CDR1 is LNHDA and CDR2 is SQIVND in the germline V gene (reference sequence). The CDR3 DNA sequence: TGTGCCAGTAGTTCCGACAGGGCCTATAATTCACCCCTCCACTTT. Its protein product is CASSSDRAYNSPLHF.

CDR3 protein: CASRRAYGGLTGELFF. The CDR3 DNA is TGCGCCAGCCGCCGTGCGTACGGGGGGCTAACCGGGGAGCTGTTTTTT. This chain links TRBV5-1 with TRBJ2-2, with D possibly TRBD2 on 7 matching bases. Trimming cost V 7 bases and J 5 bases, with 21 bases left between them. The CDR3 is made up of 16 amino acids. Looked up from germline, CDR1 is SGHRS and CDR2 is YFSETQ.

The gene calls are TRBV5-1 and TRBJ2-7; D gene uncertain. CDR1 and CDR2 from the germline V gene are SGHRS and YFSETQ. The CDR3 covers 14 residues. V dropped 0 bases and J dropped 1 base, with 8 bases sitting between them. The CDR3 region is CASSLGGDSYEQYF. In DNA form, the CDR3 reads TGCGCCAGCAGCTTGGGAGGAGATTCCTACGAGCAGTACTTC.

This chain uses TRBV11-2 with TRBJ2-6; D possibly corresponds to TRBD2 (5 bases). This CDR3 is built from 18 residues. Per germline, CDR1 SGHAT and CDR2 FQNNGV. Between the trimmed V and J ends, which lost 0 bases and 2 bases, there was a span of 14 bases. The CDR3 spells CASSLDNRRGTGANVLTF. The DNA for the CDR3 is TGTGCCAGCAGCTTAGATAATAGGAGAGGGACTGGGGCCAACGTCCTGACTTTC.

The chain recombines TRBV4-2 with TRBJ2-7; 9 bases are a match to TRBD2. V was pared by 1 base and J by 5 bases, with 9 bases of the junction left unmatched. Germline V lookup: CDR1 LGHNA, CDR2 YNFKEQ. This CDR3 is 16 amino acids long. The CDR3 DNA follows: TGTGCCAGCAGCCAAGGAGCGGGGGGCCTCGGGAACGAGCAGTACTTC. Amino acids: CASSQGAGGLGNEQYF.

The CDR3 DNA is TGTGCCAGCAGCGTAGTCCCGGGGGAGGGCACCGGGGAGCTGTTTTTT. This encodes CASSVVPGEGTGELFF. J is TRBJ2-2 and V is TRBV9; 7 bases align to TRBD2. Trimming took 0 bases from V and 4 from J; bases not matched to a gene: 6. This CDR3 has 16 amino acids. Germline CDR1 reads SGDLS; CDR2 reads YYNGEE.

V and J are TRBV30 and TRBJ2-5; tentatively, D is TRBD2 (5 bases). Germline V lookup: CDR1 GTSNPN, CDR2 SVGIG (reference sequence). The V end was cut by 6 bases, the J end by 4 bases, with 12 bases between. The CDR3 runs to 12 residues. DNA for the CDR3: TGTGCCTGCCTGCTACTAGGAGAGACCCAGTACTTC. It is translated as CACLLLGETQYF.

The V and J genes are TRBV6-5 and TRBJ2-1; TRBD1 matches 8 bases. The CDR3 runs 16 residues. Germline V gene lookup returns CDR1 MNHEY and CDR2 SVGAGI. J gave up 4 bases and V 2 bases, and 7 bases lay outside the gene matches. The CDR3 loop is CASSYGRTGGYNEQFF. CDR3 nucleotide sequence: TGTGCCAGCAGTTACGGCAGAACAGGGGGGTACAATGAGCAGTTCTTC.

The chain has TRBV5-4 and TRBJ1-6; 7 nucleotides align to TRBD1. Per germline, CDR1 SGHNT and CDR2 YYREEE (reference sequence). The CDR3 has 16 residues. V gave up 1 base and J gave up 4 bases; unmatched junction bases: 5. CDR3 sequence reads: CASSLSPGGYNSPLHF. In nucleotides, the CDR3 is TGTGCCAGCAGCTTGAGCCCAGGGGGATATAATTCACCCCTCCACTTT.

As to this clone: The sample holds other DNA sequences that translate to the same CDR3. This rearrangement joins TRBV5-1 to TRBJ1-1; TRBD1 might be the D (6 bases). CDR1 and CDR2 (germline): SGHRS, YFSETQ. Trimming took 5 bases from V and 0 from J, leaving 14 bases between them. CDR3 length equals 15 residues. The CDR3 DNA is TGCGCCAGCAGGGAACAGGGAGCTCTGAACACTGAAGCTTTCTTT. Its protein product is CASREQGALNTEAFF.

The sample holds one count of this clone. The chain combines TRBV10-3 with TRBJ1-3, with D hard to call. Per the germline V gene, CDR1 is ENHRY and CDR2 is SYGVKD. Trimming stripped 3 bases from V and 4 bases from J, with 22 bases between. The CDR3 runs 18 residues. CDR3 in amino acids: CAISDSYLTYTGGNTIYF. The CDR3 nucleotides read TGTGCCATCAGTGACAGCTACCTCACTTACACGGGGGGAAACACCATATATTTT.